Listed here are 12 T cell receptor beta chains from one sample, sequenced in a study of blood T cell repertoires in COVID-19. Produced via immunoSEQ multiplex PCR; TCRdb's table is partial and in-frame only. The table shows about 260,000 clones, with around 84% occurring only once. Sequencing used peripheral blood. These receptors all stem from a man in his sixties with acute or convalescent COVID-19.

The V and J genes are TRBV7-3 and TRBJ2-3, with 9 positions matching TRBD2. The trim removed 4 bases at V and 3 bases at J, leaving 2 bases unmatched. This CDR3 comprises 14 residues. Germline CDR1 and CDR2: SGHTA and FQGTGA. The chain's CDR3 is CASSWSGGTDTQYF. CDR3 nucleotide sequence: TGTGCCAGCAGCTGGAGCGGGGGGACAGATACGCAGTATTTT.

CDR3 amino acids: CASSTGPPGQGASYEQYF. The CDR3 nucleotides are TGTGCCAGCAGCACAGGACCTCCGGGACAGGGGGCCTCCTACGAGCAGTACTTC. The chain joins TRBV11-2 to TRBJ2-7; TRBD1 matches 12 bases. The CDR3 extends over 18 amino acids. Per the germline V gene, CDR1 is SGHAT and CDR2 is FQNNGV. V gave up 5 bases and J gave up 0 bases; unmatched junction bases: 11.

The J gene is TRBJ2-5, the V gene TRBV9, with 9 bases lining up with TRBD2. After removal of 4 bases from V and 4 bases from J, the junction contained 5 bases not matched to a gene. Germline CDR1 is SGDLS and CDR2 is YYNGEE. The CDR3 sequence is 14 residues long. DNA for the CDR3: TGTGCCAGCAGCCCCCGGACTAGCGCAGAGACCCAGTACTTC. Amino acid sequence: CASSPRTSAETQYF. The whole variable domain, remainder taken from reference TRBV9 and TRBJ2-5, is DSGVTQTPKHLITATGQRVTLRCSPRSGDLSVYWYQQSLDQGLQFLIQYYNGEERAKGNILERFSAQQFPDLHSELNLSSLELGDSALYFCASSPRTSAETQYFGPGTRLLVL.

The chain recombines TRBV7-6 with TRBJ2-2, with 7 bases identical to TRBD1. CDR3 length: 15 residues. Germline loops: CDR1 SGHVS, CDR2 FNYEAQ. J was trimmed by 6 bases and V by 3 bases; bases with no gene match: 7. CDR3 coding DNA: TGTGCCAGCAGCTTGCGGACAGGCCCGGCCGGGGAGCTGTTTTTT. This gives the protein CASSLRTGPAGELFF.

The V gene is TRBV7-8, the J gene TRBJ2-3; 7 nucleotides align to TRBD1. With V trimmed by 5 bases and J by 3 bases, 14 bases remained unmatched. The CDR3 has 17 amino acids. Per germline, CDR1 SGHVS and CDR2 FQNEAQ. The CDR3 loop is CASSDWPTGSGTDTQYF. The CDR3 DNA is TGTGCCAGCAGCGACTGGCCGACAGGGAGTGGGACAGATACGCAGTATTTT.

This clone was counted between two and nine times. The chain has TRBV3-1 (or the pseudogene TRBV3-2) and TRBJ2-3; TRBD2 aligns across 7 bases. The J segment lost 7 bases and the V segment lost 6 bases, leaving 10 bases of the junction unmatched. The CDR3 extends over 14 amino acids. Germline V gene data show CDR1 as LGHDT and CDR2 as YNNKEL (reference sequence). The CDR3 bases are TGTGCCAGCAGTCCTAGCGGCGGGACGAATACGCAGTATTTT. Residues: CASSPSGGTNTQYF.

This clone was counted once. The CDR3 sequence: CSVEGLGGYTF. CDR3 nucleotide sequence: TGCAGCGTTGAAGGTCTAGGTGGCTACACCTTC. The chain carries TRBV29-1 and TRBJ1-2; no clear D. This CDR3 has 11 amino acids. The germline CDR1 and CDR2 sequences are SQVTM and ANQGSEA. V was cut by 1 base and J by 7 bases, with 7 bases left in between.

CDR3 in amino acids: CASSQAGVRDRNNEQFF. The DNA for the CDR3 is TGCGCCAGCAGCCAGGCTGGGGTCCGGGACAGAAACAATGAGCAGTTCTTC. J is TRBJ2-1 and V is TRBV4-1, with 7 bases matching TRBD1. Trimming cost V 3 bases and J 5 bases; bases outside gene matches: 13. The germline CDR1 and CDR2 sequences are MGHRA and YSYEKL. This CDR3 region has 17 residues.

The chain links TRBV6-5 to TRBJ2-3, with TRBD2 matching over 10 bases. Germline CDR1 MNHEY, CDR2 SVGAGI. This CDR3 region has 14 residues. Trimming took 8 bases from V and 5 from J; bases not matched to a gene: 7. CDR3 region: CASDSGRLIDTQYF. Here the CDR3 DNA reads TGTGCCAGCGATAGCGGGAGGCTCATAGATACGCAGTATTTT.

The V and J genes are TRBV18 and TRBJ1-2; D is uncertain. This CDR3 has 14 residues. Trimming pared 0 bases from V and 4 bases from J, leaving 9 bases between. Per germline, CDR1 KGHSH and CDR2 LQKENI. This CDR3 reads CASSPPSQPYGYTF. The CDR3 region has the DNA TGTGCCAGCTCACCACCGTCACAGCCCTATGGCTACACCTTC.

This clone was seen once. V is TRBV2 and J is TRBJ1-5, with a possible D match to TRBD1 (5 bases). Deletions cut 6 bases from V and 0 bases from J, with 12 bases between. Germline values: CDR1 SNHLY, CDR2 FYNNEI. The CDR3 extends over 15 amino acids. The CDR3 spells CASRVDSNSNQPQHF. CDR3 sequence (DNA): TGTGCCAGCAGGGTCGACAGTAATAGCAATCAGCCCCAGCATTTT.

The chain links TRBV3-1 (or the pseudogene TRBV3-2) to TRBJ2-1; 11 bases map to TRBD2. The germline CDR1 and CDR2 sequences are LGHDT and YNNKEL (reference sequence). This CDR3 comprises 20 residues. Losses at the gene ends were 0 bases for V and 2 bases for J; bases not matched to a gene: 12. CDR3 protein: CASSQDRTASGGLTYNEQFF. The CDR3 DNA is TGTGCCAGCAGCCAAGATAGGACCGCTAGCGGGGGGCTTACCTACAATGAGCAGTTCTTC.